This TCR beta chain was identified during a study of glioma-infiltrating T cells. Using RNA template, CDR3s of TCR alpha and beta were amplified with iRepertoire arm-PCR. MiXCR, run by TCRdb on the multiplex PCR reads, gives a single entry per CDR3 protein. Altogether roughly 200,000 distinct CDR3 sequences are present, more than 35% being singletons, with the ten largest covering under 6.5%. The clonotype originates from a human donor with low-grade glioma or glioblastoma, undergoing nonglioma brain surgery, or in good health (not recorded which). Sequenced sample: glioma tissue, nonneoplastic brain tissue, or PBMCs (not recorded which).

DNA of the CDR3: TGCGCCAGCAGCCAAAAGGATGACTATGAGCAGTTCTTC. Translation: CASSQKDDYEQFF. This chain links TRBV4-1 with TRBJ2-1; D unclear. CDR3 length: 13 residues. Trimming took off 2 bases at V and 8 bases at J, with 10 bases between the two ends. Per the germline V gene, CDR1 is MGHRA and CDR2 is YSYEKL.